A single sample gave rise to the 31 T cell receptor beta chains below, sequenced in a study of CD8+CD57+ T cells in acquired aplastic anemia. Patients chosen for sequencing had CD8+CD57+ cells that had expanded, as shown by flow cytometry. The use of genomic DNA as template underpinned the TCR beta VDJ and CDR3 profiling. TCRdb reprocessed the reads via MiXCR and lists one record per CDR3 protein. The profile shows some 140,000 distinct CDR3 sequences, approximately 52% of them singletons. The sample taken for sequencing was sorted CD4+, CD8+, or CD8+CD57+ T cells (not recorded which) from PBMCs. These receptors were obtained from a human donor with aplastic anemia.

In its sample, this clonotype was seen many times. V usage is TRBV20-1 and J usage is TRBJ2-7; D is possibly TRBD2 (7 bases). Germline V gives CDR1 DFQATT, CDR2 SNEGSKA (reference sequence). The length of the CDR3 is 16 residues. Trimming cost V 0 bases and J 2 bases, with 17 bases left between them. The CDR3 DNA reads TGCAGTGCTAGAGATGCGTTAAACGGGGGGCCCTACGAGCAGTACTTC. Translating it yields CSARDALNGGPYEQYF.

The CDR3 protein is CSASARRDEQYF. The CDR3 DNA reads as TGCAGTGCTAGCGCCAGAAGGGACGAGCAGTACTTC. The chain uses TRBV20-1 and TRBJ2-7; D is unclear. CDR1 and CDR2 from the germline V gene are DFQATT and SNEGSKA (reference sequence). Trimming took 3 bases from V and 5 from J, leaving 11 bases between them. CDR3 length: 12 residues.

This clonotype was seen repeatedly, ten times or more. CDR3 sequence: CASRKQGNTGELFF. DNA for the CDR3: TGTGCCAGTAGAAAACAGGGGAACACCGGGGAGCTGTTTTTT. The gene calls are TRBV19 and TRBJ2-2; the D gene is possibly TRBD1 (6 bases). Germline V gene data show CDR1 as LNHDA and CDR2 as SQIVND (reference sequence). V was clipped by 6 bases and J by 1 base, with 9 bases between them. CDR3 size: 14 residues.

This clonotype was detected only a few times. The CDR3 region has the DNA TGTGCCGGGGCTTGGGACAGAGGGTACGAGCAGTACTTC. It encodes CAGAWDRGYEQYF. The gene calls are TRBV19 and TRBJ2-7; the match to TRBD1 covers 7 bases. Germline trimming cut 11 bases from V and 4 bases from J; bases unmatched to any gene: 11. CDR1 and CDR2 (germline): LNHDA, SQIVND (reference sequence). The CDR3 consists of 13 residues.

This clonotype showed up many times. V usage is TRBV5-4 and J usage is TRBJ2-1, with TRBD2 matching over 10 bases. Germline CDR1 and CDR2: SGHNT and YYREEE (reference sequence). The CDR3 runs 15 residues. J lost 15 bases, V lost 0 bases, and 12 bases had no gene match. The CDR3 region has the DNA TGTGCCAGCAGCTTGGTCGGTCTAGCGGGAGCCAGTGGGTTCTTC. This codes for CASSLVGLAGASGFF.

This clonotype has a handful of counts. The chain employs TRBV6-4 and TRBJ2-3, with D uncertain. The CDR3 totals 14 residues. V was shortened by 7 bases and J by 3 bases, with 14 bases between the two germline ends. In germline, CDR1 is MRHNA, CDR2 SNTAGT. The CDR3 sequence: CASTYRLGTDTQYF. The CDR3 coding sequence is TGTGCCAGCACCTATAGACTGGGGACAGATACGCAGTATTTT.

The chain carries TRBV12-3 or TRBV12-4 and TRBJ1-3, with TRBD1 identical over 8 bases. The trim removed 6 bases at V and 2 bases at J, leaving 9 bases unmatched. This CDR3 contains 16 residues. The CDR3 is CASSLSQGAAGNTIYF. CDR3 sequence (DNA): TGTGCCAGCAGCTTGAGCCAGGGGGCGGCTGGAAACACCATATATTTT.

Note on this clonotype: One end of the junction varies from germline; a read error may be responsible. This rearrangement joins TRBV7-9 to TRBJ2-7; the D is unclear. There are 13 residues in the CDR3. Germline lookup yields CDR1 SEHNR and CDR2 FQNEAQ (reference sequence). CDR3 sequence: CASGQLDSYEQCF. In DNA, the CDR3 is TGTGCCAGCGGGCAGTTAGACTCCTACGAGCAGTGCTTC.

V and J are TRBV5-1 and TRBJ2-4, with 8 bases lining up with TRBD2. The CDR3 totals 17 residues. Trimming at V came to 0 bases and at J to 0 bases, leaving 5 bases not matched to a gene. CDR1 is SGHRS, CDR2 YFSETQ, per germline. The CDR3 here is CASSLAGGTGAKNIQYF. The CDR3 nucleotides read TGCGCCAGCAGCTTGGCGGGGGGGACGGGAGCCAAAAACATTCAGTACTTC.

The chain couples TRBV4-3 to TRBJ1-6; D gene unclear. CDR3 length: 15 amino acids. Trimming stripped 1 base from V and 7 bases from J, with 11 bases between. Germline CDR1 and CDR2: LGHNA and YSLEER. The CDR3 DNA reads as TGCGCCAGCAGCCAAGGTCAGTGGGAAAATTCACCCCTCCACTTT. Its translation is CASSQGQWENSPLHF.

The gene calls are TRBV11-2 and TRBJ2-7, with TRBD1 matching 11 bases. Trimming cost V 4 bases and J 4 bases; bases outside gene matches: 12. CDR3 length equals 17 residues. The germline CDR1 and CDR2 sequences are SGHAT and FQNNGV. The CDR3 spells CASSSSFFGQGAYEQYF. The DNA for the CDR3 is TGTGCCAGCAGCTCCTCCTTTTTCGGACAGGGGGCATACGAGCAGTACTTC.

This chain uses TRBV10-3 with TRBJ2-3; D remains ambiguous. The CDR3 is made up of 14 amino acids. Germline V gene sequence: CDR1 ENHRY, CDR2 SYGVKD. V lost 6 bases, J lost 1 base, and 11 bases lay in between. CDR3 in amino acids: CAIRVGGGTDTQYF. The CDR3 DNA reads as TGTGCCATCAGGGTGGGTGGGGGCACAGATACGCAGTATTTT.

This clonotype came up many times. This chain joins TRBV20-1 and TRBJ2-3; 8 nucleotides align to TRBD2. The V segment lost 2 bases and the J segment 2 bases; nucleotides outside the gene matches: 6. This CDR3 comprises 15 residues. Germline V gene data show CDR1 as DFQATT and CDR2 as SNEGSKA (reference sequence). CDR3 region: CSARTGGGDTDTQYF. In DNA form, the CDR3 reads TGCAGTGCTAGAACCGGGGGGGGCGACACAGATACGCAGTATTTT.

The DNA for the CDR3 is TGTGCCAGCAGCCCGCCGGGACAGGGGTACTATGGCTACACCTTC. Its translation: CASSPPGQGYYGYTF. The chain has TRBV3-1 and TRBJ1-2; 10 positions agree with TRBD1. V was pared by 4 bases and J by 3 bases, with 5 bases of the junction left unmatched. Germline V CDR1 and CDR2: LGHDT, YNNKEL (reference sequence). The CDR3 runs to 15 residues.

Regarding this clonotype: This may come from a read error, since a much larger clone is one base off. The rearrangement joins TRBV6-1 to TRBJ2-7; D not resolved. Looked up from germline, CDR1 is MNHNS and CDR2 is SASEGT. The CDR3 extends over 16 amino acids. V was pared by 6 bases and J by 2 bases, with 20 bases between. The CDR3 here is CASRIGRLQEPYEQYF. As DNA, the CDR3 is TGTGCCAGCAGAATCGGACGGCTACAAGAACCCTACGAGCAGTACTTC.

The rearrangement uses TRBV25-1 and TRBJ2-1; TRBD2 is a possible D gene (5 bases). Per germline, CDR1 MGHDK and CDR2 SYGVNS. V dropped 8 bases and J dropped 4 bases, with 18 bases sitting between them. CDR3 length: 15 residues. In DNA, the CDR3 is TGTGCCAGCCGTAAGGAAGGAGGACCGTACAATGAGCAGTTCTTC. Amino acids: CASRKEGGPYNEQFF.

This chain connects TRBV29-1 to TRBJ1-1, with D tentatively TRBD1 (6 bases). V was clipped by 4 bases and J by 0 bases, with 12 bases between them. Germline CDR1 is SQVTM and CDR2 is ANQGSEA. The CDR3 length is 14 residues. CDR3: CSVGGTYMNTEAFF. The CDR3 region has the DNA TGCAGCGTTGGTGGGACATACATGAACACTGAAGCTTTCTTT.

The CDR3 DNA follows: TGTGCCAGCAGCCCAGGACAGGGCCGTCACACTGAAGCTTTCTTT. It specifies CASSPGQGRHTEAFF. The chain joins TRBV9 to TRBJ1-1; 8 bases are a match to TRBD1. The ends lost 4 bases at V and 3 bases at J; junction bases unmatched: 8. The CDR3 extends over 15 amino acids. Germline V lookup: CDR1 SGDLS, CDR2 YYNGEE.

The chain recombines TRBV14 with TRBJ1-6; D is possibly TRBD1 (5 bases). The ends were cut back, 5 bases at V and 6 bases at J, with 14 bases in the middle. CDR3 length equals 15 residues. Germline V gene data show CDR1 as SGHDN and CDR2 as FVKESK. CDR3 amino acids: CASSEMGPINSPLHF. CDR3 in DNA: TGTGCCAGCAGCGAAATGGGACCGATTAATTCACCCCTCCACTTT. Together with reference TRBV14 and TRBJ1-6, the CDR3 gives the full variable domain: EAGVTQFPSHSVIEKGQTVTLRCDPISGHDNLYWYRRVMGKEIKFLLHFVKESKQDESGMPNNRFLAERTGGTYSTLKVQPAELEDSGVYFCASSEMGPINSPLHFGNGTRLTVT.

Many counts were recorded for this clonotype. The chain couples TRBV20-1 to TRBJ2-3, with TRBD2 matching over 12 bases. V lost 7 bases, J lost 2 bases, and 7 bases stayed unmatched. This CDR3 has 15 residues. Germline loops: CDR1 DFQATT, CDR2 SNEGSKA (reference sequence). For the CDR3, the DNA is TGCAGTGTTGCTAGCGGGGGGGATTCCACAGATACGCAGTATTTT. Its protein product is CSVASGGDSTDTQYF.

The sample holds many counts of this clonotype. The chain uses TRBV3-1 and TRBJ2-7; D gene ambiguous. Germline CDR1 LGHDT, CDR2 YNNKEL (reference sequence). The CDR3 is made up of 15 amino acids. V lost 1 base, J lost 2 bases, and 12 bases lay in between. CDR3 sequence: CASSQVGPKAYEQYF. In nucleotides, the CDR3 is TGTGCCAGCAGCCAAGTGGGCCCTAAGGCCTACGAGCAGTACTTC.

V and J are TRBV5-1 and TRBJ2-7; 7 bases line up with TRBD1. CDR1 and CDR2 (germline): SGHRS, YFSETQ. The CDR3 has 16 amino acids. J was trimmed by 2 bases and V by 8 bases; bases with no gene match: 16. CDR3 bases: TGCGCCAGAGAACCTTACCTAGGACAGGAGACCTACGAGCAGTACTTC. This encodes CAREPYLGQETYEQYF.

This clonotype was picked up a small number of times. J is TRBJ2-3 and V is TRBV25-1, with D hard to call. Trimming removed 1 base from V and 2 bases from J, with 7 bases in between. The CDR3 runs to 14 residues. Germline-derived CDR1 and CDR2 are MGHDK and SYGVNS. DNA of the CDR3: TGTGCCAGCAGTGAATGGCAGGACACAGATACGCAGTATTTT. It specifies CASSEWQDTDTQYF.

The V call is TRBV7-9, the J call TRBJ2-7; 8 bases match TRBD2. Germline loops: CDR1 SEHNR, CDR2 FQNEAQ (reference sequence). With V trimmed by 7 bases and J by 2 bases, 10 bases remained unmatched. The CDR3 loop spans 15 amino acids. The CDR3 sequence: CASTSPGGLAYEQYF. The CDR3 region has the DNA TGTGCCAGCACGTCGCCGGGAGGGCTGGCCTACGAGCAGTACTTC. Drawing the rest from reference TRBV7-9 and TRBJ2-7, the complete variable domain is DTGVSQNPRHKITKRGQNVTFRCDPISEHNRLYWYRQTLGQGPEFLTYFQNEAQLEKSRLLSDRFSAERPKGSFSTLEIQRTEQGDSAMYLCASTSPGGLAYEQYFGPGTRLTVT.

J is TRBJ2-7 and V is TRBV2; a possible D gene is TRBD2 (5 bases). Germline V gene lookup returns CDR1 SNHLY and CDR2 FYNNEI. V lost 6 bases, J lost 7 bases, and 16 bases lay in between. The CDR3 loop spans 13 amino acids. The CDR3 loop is CASRVEVWEEQYF. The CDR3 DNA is TGTGCCAGCAGGGTGGAGGTTTGGGAGGAGCAGTACTTC.

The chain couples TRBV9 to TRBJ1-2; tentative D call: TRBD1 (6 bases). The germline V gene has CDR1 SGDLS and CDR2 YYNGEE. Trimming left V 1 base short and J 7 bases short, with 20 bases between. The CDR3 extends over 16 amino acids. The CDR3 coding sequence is TGTGCCAGCAGCGTATCAACATCCGGGGGCGCGTTTGGCTACACCTTC. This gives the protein CASSVSTSGGAFGYTF.

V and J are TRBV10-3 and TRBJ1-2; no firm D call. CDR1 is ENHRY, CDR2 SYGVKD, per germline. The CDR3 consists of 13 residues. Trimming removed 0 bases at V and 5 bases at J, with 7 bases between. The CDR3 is CAISESLQYGYTF. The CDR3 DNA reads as TGTGCCATCAGTGAGTCGTTGCAGTATGGCTACACCTTC.

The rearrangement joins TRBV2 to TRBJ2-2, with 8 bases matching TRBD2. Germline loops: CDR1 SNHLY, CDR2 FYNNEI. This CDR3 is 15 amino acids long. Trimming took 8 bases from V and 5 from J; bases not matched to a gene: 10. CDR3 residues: CASGPGLESTGELFF. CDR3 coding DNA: TGTGCCAGCGGACCGGGACTAGAATCTACCGGGGAGCTGTTTTTT. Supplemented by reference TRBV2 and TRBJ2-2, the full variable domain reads EPEVTQTPSHQVTQMGQEVILRCVPISNHLYFYWYRQILGQKVEFLVSFYNNEISEKSEIFDDQFSVERPDGSNFTLKIRSTKLEDSAMYFCASGPGLESTGELFFGEGSRLTVL.

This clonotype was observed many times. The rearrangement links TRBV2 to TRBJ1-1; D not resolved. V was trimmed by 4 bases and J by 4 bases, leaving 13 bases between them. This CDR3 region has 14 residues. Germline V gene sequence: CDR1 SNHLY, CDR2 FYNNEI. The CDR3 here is CASSVVSGGTEAFF. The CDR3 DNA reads TGTGCCAGCAGTGTAGTCTCTGGAGGCACTGAAGCTTTCTTT.

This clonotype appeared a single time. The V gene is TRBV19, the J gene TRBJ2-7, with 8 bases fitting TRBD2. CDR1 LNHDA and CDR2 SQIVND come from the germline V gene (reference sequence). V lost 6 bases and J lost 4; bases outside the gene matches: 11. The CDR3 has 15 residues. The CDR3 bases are TGTGCCAGTAGCCCGGGGGGGGCAGCCGTTTACGAGCAGTACTTC. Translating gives CASSPGGAAVYEQYF.

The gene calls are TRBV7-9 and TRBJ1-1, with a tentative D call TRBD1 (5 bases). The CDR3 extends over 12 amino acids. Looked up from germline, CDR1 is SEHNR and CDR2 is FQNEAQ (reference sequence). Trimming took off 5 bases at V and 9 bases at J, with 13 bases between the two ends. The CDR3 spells CASSVLQEQAFF. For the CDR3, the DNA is TGTGCCAGCAGCGTGCTACAGGAGCAAGCTTTCTTT.